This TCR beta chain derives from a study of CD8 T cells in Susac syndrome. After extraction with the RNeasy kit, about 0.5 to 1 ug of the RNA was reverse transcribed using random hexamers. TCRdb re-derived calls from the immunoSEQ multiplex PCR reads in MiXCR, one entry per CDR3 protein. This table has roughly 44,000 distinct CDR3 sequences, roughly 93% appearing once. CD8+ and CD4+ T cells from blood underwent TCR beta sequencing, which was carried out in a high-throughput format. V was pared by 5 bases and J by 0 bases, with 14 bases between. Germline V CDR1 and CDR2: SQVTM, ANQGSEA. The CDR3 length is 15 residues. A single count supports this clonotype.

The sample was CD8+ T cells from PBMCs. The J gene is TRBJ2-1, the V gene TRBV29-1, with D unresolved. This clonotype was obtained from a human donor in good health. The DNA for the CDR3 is TGCAGCGTTCACAAACAGCAGAGCTCCTACAATGAGCAGTTCTTC. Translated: CSVHKQQSSYNEQFF.